These T cell receptor beta chains were read from a single sample in a study of T-cell memory formation after mild COVID-19. TCRdb re-called the 5' RACE reads through MiXCR, storing one row per CDR3 protein. The table has roughly 250,000 distinct CDR3 sequences, around 17% seen once. The sample was PBMCs or a T cell subset sorted from them (not recorded which). Source of these receptors: a man aged 18 to 30 who had mild COVID-19 (a few samples of this study predate the infection). Cell type and time point are not known. The conserved cysteine and the conserved F or W are not part of the CDR3 here. Expanded clones are given a class, and other clones once, few, many or no size at all.

clone_size: few; cdr3_length: 12; v_call: TRBV10-3; cdr3_aa: ATQGRIGGDKQY
clone_size: few; cdr3_length: 16; v_call: TRBV4-1; cdr3_aa: ASSQRSSLAGATDTQY
clone_size: .; cdr3_length: 13; v_call: TRBV19; cdr3_aa: ASSFSGTEKETQY
clone_size: .; cdr3_length: 12; v_call: TRBV7-2; cdr3_aa: ASSVLAGDHTQY
clone_size: .; cdr3_length: 15; v_call: TRBV7-8; cdr3_aa: ASSFGGAGAPNSPLH
clone_size: few; cdr3_length: 13; v_call: TRBV7-9; cdr3_aa: ASSSNRGMVTEAF
clone_size: .; cdr3_length: 15; v_call: TRBV3-1; cdr3_aa: ASSQGGARIFSNEQY
clone_size: few; cdr3_length: 17; v_call: TRBV4-3; cdr3_aa: ASSQALYRDSLVADTQY
clone_size: few; cdr3_length: 13; v_call: TRBV9; cdr3_aa: ASSVGGGWSNEQF
clone_size: once; cdr3_length: 12; v_call: TRBV24-1; cdr3_aa: ATSDFDTSYGYT
clone_size: .; cdr3_length: 13; v_call: TRBV9; cdr3_aa: ASSVLAGGADTQY
clone_size: .; cdr3_length: 13; v_call: TRBV5-1; cdr3_aa: ASSLRTSRAETQY
clone_size: .; cdr3_length: 12; v_call: TRBV9; cdr3_aa: ASSVYTGMAGYT
clone_size: few; cdr3_length: 12; v_call: TRBV7-2; cdr3_aa: ASSARQFPDTQY
clone_size: few; cdr3_length: 14; v_call: TRBV24-1; cdr3_aa: ATSDPNRQGVYGYT
clone_size: .; cdr3_length: 12; v_call: TRBV7-9; cdr3_aa: ASSLVAGDNEQF
clone_size: .; cdr3_length: 12; v_call: TRBV4-2; cdr3_aa: ASSRGGPQETQY
clone_size: few; cdr3_length: 11; v_call: TRBV12-3/TRBV12-4; cdr3_aa: ASSPRYSYGYT
clone_size: .; cdr3_length: 13; v_call: TRBV7-9; cdr3_aa: ASSSLTGGRSPLH
clone_size: many; cdr3_length: 12; v_call: TRBV7-2; cdr3_aa: ASSVPGERDTQY
clone_size: few; cdr3_length: 11; v_call: TRBV24-1; cdr3_aa: ATSAGGSDEQY
clone_size: .; cdr3_length: 11; v_call: TRBV3-1; cdr3_aa: ASSQWGGTEAF
clone_size: few; cdr3_length: 14; v_call: TRBV4-3; cdr3_aa: ASSQDLLAFTGELF
clone_size: many; cdr3_length: 13; v_call: TRBV10-3; cdr3_aa: AISDPTGYVFEQY
clone_size: .; cdr3_length: 11; v_call: TRBV5-8; cdr3_aa: ASSLRDGGELF
clone_size: .; cdr3_length: 13; v_call: TRBV5-6; cdr3_aa: ASSQGQGALHEQF
clone_size: .; cdr3_length: 13; v_call: TRBV29-1; cdr3_aa: SVEKGGGGTDTQY
clone_size: .; cdr3_length: 17; v_call: TRBV15; cdr3_aa: ATSQVRGWGLSNTGELF
clone_size: once; cdr3_length: 14; v_call: TRBV12-3/TRBV12-4; cdr3_aa: ASSSWTGVLKETQY
clone_size: few; cdr3_length: 12; v_call: TRBV29-1; cdr3_aa: SVEAGSANEKLF
clone_size: many; cdr3_length: 12; v_call: TRBV7-2; cdr3_aa: ASSRQGINTEAF
clone_size: many; cdr3_length: 11; v_call: TRBV7-9; cdr3_aa: ASSLWGTGELF
clone_size: many; cdr3_length: 16; v_call: TRBV7-8; cdr3_aa: ASSLALIAGFSYNEQF
clone_size: few; cdr3_length: 11; v_call: TRBV3-1; cdr3_aa: ASSPIGGYTIY
clone_size: .; cdr3_length: 12; v_call: TRBV7-2; cdr3_aa: ASSSRQGGQPQH
clone_size: few; cdr3_length: 14; v_call: TRBV9; cdr3_aa: ARTRGLPSGANVLT
clone_size: .; cdr3_length: 13; v_call: TRBV20-1; cdr3_aa: SARGTGQGNEKLF
clone_size: .; cdr3_length: 15; v_call: TRBV12-3/TRBV12-4; cdr3_aa: ASSLMGRGLTNEKLF
clone_size: few; cdr3_length: 13; v_call: TRBV12-3/TRBV12-4; cdr3_aa: ASSFFGTGNNEQF
clone_size: few; cdr3_length: 14; v_call: TRBV28; cdr3_aa: ASSLSPILRDTEAF
clone_size: many; cdr3_length: 13; v_call: TRBV5-1; cdr3_aa: ASSAGWGNQETQY
clone_size: .; cdr3_length: 10; v_call: TRBV6-5; cdr3_aa: ASSTNSDTQY
clone_size: .; cdr3_length: 12; v_call: TRBV5-1; cdr3_aa: ASSLRQGYDTQY
clone_size: .; cdr3_length: 13; v_call: TRBV29-1; cdr3_aa: SGGQPQYRTDTQY
clone_size: .; cdr3_length: 13; v_call: TRBV4-1; cdr3_aa: ASSQGDQNTGELF
clone_size: few; cdr3_length: 14; v_call: TRBV9; cdr3_aa: ASSARQGNSGNTIY
clone_size: .; cdr3_length: 11; v_call: TRBV7-2; cdr3_aa: ASSFGVRGELF
clone_size: .; cdr3_length: 13; v_call: TRBV7-9; cdr3_aa: ASSPVGTGSEKLF
clone_size: .; cdr3_length: 12; v_call: TRBV7-2; cdr3_aa: ASSARTIPDTQY
clone_size: few; cdr3_length: 12; v_call: TRBV6-5; cdr3_aa: ASTSTGGGYEQY
clone_size: .; cdr3_length: 13; v_call: TRBV2; cdr3_aa: ASVQGARGTGELF